This TCR beta chain is drawn from a study of cytomegalovirus exposure and HLA in healthy donors. A word on this clone: What it binds is not known.

The primer mix had 60 Vbeta and 13 Jbeta primers. Sequenced by immunoSEQ multiplex PCR; TCRdb stores in-frame clones only, minus some. The data contain some 100,000 clones, about 76% of them singletons. Germline V gene data show CDR1 as MNHEY and CDR2 as SMNVEV (reference sequence). With V trimmed by 5 bases and J by 10 bases, 15 bases remained unmatched. The CDR3 has 16 amino acids. Overall study results and limits: Presence/absence analyses assumed roughly uniform sequencing depth across donors, which may not hold.

The rearrangement links TRBV27 to TRBJ2-1; 9 nucleotides match TRBD1. The receptor comes from a woman aged 25 to 39 in good health and CMV-seronegative. The sequencing sample was made of PBMCs. The CDR3: CASSLRSDRGIREQFF. The CDR3 nucleotides read TGTGCCAGCAGTCTCCGATCGGACAGGGGTATACGGGAGCAGTTCTTC.